Shown below are 30 T cell receptor beta chains from a single sample sequenced in a study of cytomegalovirus exposure and HLA in healthy donors. Primers included in the PCR were 60 Vbeta and 13 Jbeta primers. Here immunoSEQ multiplex PCR was the method, and the copy in TCRdb shows in-frame clones only, minus some. The sample shows about 170,000 clones, 70% to 90% of them seen only once. Input material: PBMCs. The origin of the receptors is a man aged 30 to 45 in good health and CMV-seropositive.

The chain couples TRBV27 to TRBJ2-1; 8 bases fit TRBD1. The CDR3 spans 15 residues. The V gene's germline CDR1 is MNHEY and CDR2 SMNVEV (reference sequence). The V segment lost 4 bases and the J segment 6 bases; nucleotides outside the gene matches: 8. DNA of the CDR3: TGTGCCAGCAGTTCGTTGGACAGGGCCGGCAATGAGCAGTTCTTC. This translates into CASSSLDRAGNEQFF.

Turning to this clone: One end of the junction fails to match germline, which may point to a read error. The same CDR3 arises from other DNA sequences in this sample as well. CDR3 region: CASKAGYQPQHF. CDR3 bases: TGCGCCAGTAAGGCAGGGTACCAGCCCCAGCATTTT. The chain carries TRBV19 and TRBJ1-5; the D gene is possibly TRBD1 (5 bases). CDR3 length equals 12 residues. The V gene's germline CDR1 is LNHDA and CDR2 SQIVND (reference sequence).

The V and J genes are TRBV2 and TRBJ1-1, with D perhaps TRBD1 (6 bases). This CDR3 is built from 13 residues. CDR1 is SNHLY and CDR2 is FYNNEI in the germline V gene. Deletions cut 6 bases from V and 4 bases from J, with 12 bases between. The CDR3 protein is CASSGRGSTEAFF. CDR3 nucleotides: TGTGCCAGCAGCGGTAGGGGGAGCACTGAAGCTTTCTTT.

The rearrangement uses TRBV7-9 and TRBJ2-7; 8 bases fit TRBD1. CDR1 SEHNR and CDR2 FQNEAQ come from the germline V gene (reference sequence). After removal of 5 bases from V and 4 bases from J, the junction contained 10 bases not matched to a gene. The length of the CDR3 is 15 residues. CDR3 sequence reads: CASSTAGTGYYEQYF. CDR3 coding DNA: TGTGCCAGCAGCACAGCCGGGACAGGCTATTACGAGCAGTACTTC.

The V and J genes are TRBV7-9 and TRBJ2-1, with D possibly TRBD2 on 6 matching bases. This CDR3 has 16 residues. Germline values: CDR1 SEHNR, CDR2 FQNEAQ (reference sequence). Trimming left V 5 bases short and J 7 bases short, with 21 bases between. The chain's CDR3 is CASSRPTRLNVNEQFF. CDR3 sequence (DNA): TGTGCCAGCAGCCGTCCGACTAGACTCAATGTAAATGAGCAGTTCTTC.

This clone turned up a few times. The gene calls are TRBV10-3 and TRBJ2-7; 11 bases match TRBD2. The CDR3 extends over 15 amino acids. Germline trimming cut 10 bases from V and 3 bases from J; bases unmatched to any gene: 11. Germline CDR1 is ENHRY and CDR2 is SYGVKD. CDR3 sequence (DNA): TGTGCCACCTCCCCCGGACTAGCGGGCTACTACGAGCAGTACGTC. Translating it yields CATSPGLAGYYEQYV.

This rearrangement joins TRBV27 to TRBJ1-4; unclear D gene. V was clipped by 6 bases and J by 6 bases, with 20 bases between them. Germline V gene lookup returns CDR1 MNHEY and CDR2 SMNVEV (reference sequence). The CDR3 totals 16 residues. The CDR3 protein is CASRSVTRSVDEKLFF. CDR3 nucleotides: TGTGCCAGCAGATCGGTAACGCGATCGGTGGATGAAAAACTGTTTTTT.

The chain carries TRBV16 and TRBJ2-1, with TRBD2 matching over 7 bases. The germline gives CDR1 KGHSY, CDR2 FQNENV. The trim removed 0 bases at V and 3 bases at J, leaving 8 bases unmatched. This CDR3 spans 17 amino acids. The DNA for the CDR3 is TGTGCCAGCAGCCAATCCGGCGGCGGGAGCGTCTACAATGAGCAGTTCTTC. Protein: CASSQSGGGSVYNEQFF.

The chain employs TRBV6-1 and TRBJ2-5; D possibly corresponds to TRBD2 (6 bases). Germline values: CDR1 MNHNS, CDR2 SASEGT. Trimming shortened V by 6 bases and J by 4 bases, and 12 bases separated the two germline ends. The CDR3 runs 13 residues. CDR3 sequence (DNA): TGTGCCAGCAGCCTGGGACTTCCAGAGACCCAGTACTTC. As protein: CASSLGLPETQYF.

This sequence joins TRBV5-6 and TRBJ2-7; D is unclear. Per the germline V gene, CDR1 is SGHDT and CDR2 is YYEEEE. The CDR3 totals 14 residues. The V end was cut by 7 bases, the J end by 3 bases, with 17 bases between. CDR3 bases: TGTGCCAGCTCCTTGGTTCGGCAGAACTACGAGCAGTACGTC. Its protein is CASSLVRQNYEQYV.

Only one count was recorded for this clone. The V gene is TRBV19, the J gene TRBJ1-5; TRBD1 might be the D (5 bases). The CDR3 contains 15 residues. The V and J ends lost 5 bases and 1 base respectively, with 12 bases between them. The germline gives CDR1 LNHDA, CDR2 SQIVND (reference sequence). Here the CDR3 reads CASSVGKGSNQPQHF. In DNA form, the CDR3 reads TGTGCCAGTAGTGTGGGGAAGGGGAGCAATCAGCCCCAGCATTTT.

The rearrangement links TRBV6-5 to TRBJ2-1; 8 bases are shared with TRBD2. Looked up from germline, CDR1 is MNHEY and CDR2 is SVGAGI. V was pared by 7 bases and J by 7 bases, with 6 bases of the junction left unmatched. CDR3 size: 13 residues. In DNA, the CDR3 is TGTGCCAGCACGGGACTAGGTCTTAATGAGCAGTTCTTC. It yields the protein CASTGLGLNEQFF.

CDR3 nucleotide sequence: TGTGCCAGTAGTATAGCCCCGGGACAGGACTATGGCTACACCTTC. Translating gives CASSIAPGQDYGYTF. The chain joins TRBV19 to TRBJ1-2; 8 nucleotides line up with TRBD1. The CDR3 runs to 15 residues. Trimming cost V 1 base and J 3 bases; bases outside gene matches: 4. Germline V gene sequence: CDR1 LNHDA, CDR2 SQIVND (reference sequence).

The chain is built from TRBV7-2 and TRBJ2-3; TRBD2 matches 7 bases. With V trimmed by 9 bases and J by 2 bases, 11 bases remained unmatched. CDR3 size: 15 residues. Germline CDR1 is SGHTA and CDR2 is FQGNSA. The DNA for the CDR3 is TGTGCCAGTGGATTAGGGCTAGCGGACACAGATACGCAGTATTTT. Residues: CASGLGLADTDTQYF.

The rearrangement links TRBV5-4 to TRBJ2-7; a weak D match, TRBD1 (6 bases). The CDR3 consists of 15 residues. The V and J ends lost 2 bases and 0 bases respectively, with 12 bases between them. Germline-derived CDR1 and CDR2 are SGHNT and YYREEE (reference sequence). CDR3 DNA sequence: TGTGCCAGCAGCTTCCCCGGGACAACCTCCTACGAGCAGTACTTC. It specifies CASSFPGTTSYEQYF.

The gene calls are TRBV18 and TRBJ1-2, with 8 bases that match TRBD1. The ends lost 1 base at V and 7 bases at J; junction bases unmatched: 5. The germline CDR1 and CDR2 sequences are KGHSH and LQKENI. The CDR3 is 14 residues long. The CDR3 DNA follows: TGTGCCAGCTCACCACAGGGACAGGCACCTGGCTACACCTTC. Protein sequence: CASSPQGQAPGYTF.

The chain employs TRBV18 and TRBJ1-2, with 8 bases that match TRBD1. The length of the CDR3 is 14 residues. CDR1 is KGHSH, CDR2 LQKENI, per germline. The V and J ends lost 6 bases and 6 bases, in that order; junction bases with no gene match: 9. The DNA for the CDR3 is TGTGCCAGCTCGCCGAACCGACAGGGGAATGGCTACACCTTC. The encoded protein is CASSPNRQGNGYTF.

CDR3 region: CASSLTPGTSGTDTQYF. In DNA form, the CDR3 reads TGCGCCAGCAGCTTAACCCCCGGGACTAGCGGTACAGATACGCAGTATTTT. The rearrangement links TRBV5-1 to TRBJ2-3; 11 nucleotides line up with TRBD2. The CDR3 spans 17 residues. Germline V lookup: CDR1 SGHRS, CDR2 YFSETQ. V lost 2 bases, J lost 3 bases, and 8 bases stayed unmatched.

This clone turned up a few times. This rearrangement joins TRBV19 to TRBJ2-6, with a tentative D call TRBD2 (5 bases). Trimming removed 6 bases at V and 0 bases at J, with 12 bases between. The CDR3 spans 16 residues. The germline gives CDR1 LNHDA, CDR2 SQIVND (reference sequence). CDR3 residues: CASSHPRGSGANVLTF. For the CDR3, the DNA is TGTGCCAGTAGCCACCCCCGGGGCTCTGGGGCCAACGTCCTGACTTTC.

The chain is built from TRBV20-1 and TRBJ1-2, with D uncertain. The germline gives CDR1 DFQATT, CDR2 SNEGSKA (reference sequence). The CDR3 has 11 residues. V lost 1 base and J 6 bases, leaving 6 bases between the germline ends. The CDR3 bases are TGCAGTGCTAGAGGGCTCCATGGCTACACCTTC. Translating it yields CSARGLHGYTF.

This clone was seen once. The chain joins TRBV5-8 to TRBJ2-2; unclear D gene. Per germline, CDR1 SGHTS and CDR2 YDEGEE. Trimming pared 4 bases from V and 1 base from J, leaving 14 bases between. The CDR3 has 16 amino acids. This CDR3 is CASSPDLSVNTGELFF. The CDR3 region has the DNA TGTGCCAGCAGCCCAGACTTATCTGTGAACACCGGGGAGCTGTTTTTT. Variable domain in full (rest from reference TRBV5-8 and TRBJ2-2): EAGVTQSPTHLIKTRGQQATLRCSPISGHTSVYWYQQALGLGLQFLLWYDEGEERNRGNFPPRFSGRQFPNYSSELNVNALELEDSALYLCASSPDLSVNTGELFFGEGSRLTVL.

The CDR3 protein is CASSLTANTGELFF. Written as DNA, the CDR3 is TGTGCCAGCAGCTTAACGGCGAACACCGGGGAGCTGTTTTTT. The chain joins TRBV7-2 to TRBJ2-2, with D unresolved. The V gene's germline CDR1 is SGHTA and CDR2 FQGNSA. The CDR3 runs to 14 residues. V was trimmed by 2 bases and J by 0 bases, leaving 4 bases between them.

The sample holds a few counts of this clone. This CDR3 reads CASSLGQSYGYTF. CDR3 sequence (DNA): TGTGCCAGCAGCTTGGGACAGTCCTATGGCTACACCTTC. The rearrangement joins TRBV4-2 to TRBJ1-2; TRBD1 matches 7 bases. Germline loops: CDR1 LGHNA, CDR2 YNFKEQ. CDR3 length: 13 residues. Trimming took 5 bases from V and 4 from J; bases not matched to a gene: 4.

CDR3 in amino acids: CASSQDIWTGGGGYTF. In nucleotides, the CDR3 is TGCGCCAGCAGCCAAGATATCTGGACAGGGGGGGGTGGCTACACCTTC. The chain employs TRBV4-1 and TRBJ1-2; 10 nucleotides agree with TRBD1. The CDR3 sequence is 16 residues long. V lost 0 bases, J lost 7 bases, and 8 bases stayed unmatched. From germline, CDR1 is MGHRA and CDR2 YSYEKL.

This clone was counted a single time. The J gene is TRBJ1-1, the V gene TRBV10-1, with D maybe TRBD1 (5 bases). Trimming left V 0 bases short and J 5 bases short, with 13 bases between. CDR3 length: 15 amino acids. Germline V gene sequence: CDR1 WNHNN, CDR2 SYGVQD (reference sequence). The chain's CDR3 is CASSESRGKGTEAFF. CDR3 nucleotide sequence: TGCGCCAGCAGTGAGTCTAGGGGAAAGGGTACTGAAGCTTTCTTT.

The genes are TRBV27 and TRBJ1-1; 7 nucleotides match TRBD1. Germline V gene data show CDR1 as MNHEY and CDR2 as SMNVEV (reference sequence). Trimming took 4 bases from V and 4 from J; bases not matched to a gene: 9. This CDR3 region has 15 residues. The CDR3, as DNA: TGTGCCAGCAGTTACTCAGGGGGTAGGGGCACTGAAGCTTTCTTT. It specifies CASSYSGGRGTEAFF.

J is TRBJ2-2 and V is TRBV25-1; 7 bases fit TRBD2. The CDR3 is made up of 17 amino acids. Germline V CDR1 and CDR2: MGHDK, SYGVNS. V lost 1 base and J lost 3; bases outside the gene matches: 8. DNA of the CDR3: TGTGCCAGCAGTGAATTTGGGTCTAGCGGTTACACCGGGGAGCTGTTTTTT. Its translation is CASSEFGSSGYTGELFF.

The genes are TRBV19 and TRBJ1-1; unclear D gene. CDR3 size: 15 residues. The V gene's germline CDR1 is LNHDA and CDR2 SQIVND (reference sequence). Trimming stripped 3 bases from V and 0 bases from J, with 11 bases between. Here the CDR3 reads CASSMRGAMNTEAFF. Here the CDR3 DNA reads TGTGCCAGTAGTATGCGAGGCGCCATGAACACTGAAGCTTTCTTT.

The V call is TRBV19, the J call TRBJ1-2; unclear D gene. The CDR3 sequence is 15 residues long. Germline loops: CDR1 LNHDA, CDR2 SQIVND (reference sequence). V dropped 5 bases and J dropped 5 bases, with 18 bases sitting between them. The CDR3 nucleotides are TGTGCCAGTAGTCCAGGACCTCAAAGGACTTATGGCTACACCTTC. It codes for CASSPGPQRTYGYTF.

The rearrangement links TRBV10-3 to TRBJ2-1; 12 bases map to TRBD2. This CDR3 has 16 amino acids. CDR1 and CDR2 from the germline V gene are ENHRY and SYGVKD. Germline trimming cut 6 bases from V and 5 bases from J; bases unmatched to any gene: 8. The chain's CDR3 is CAISGLAGSVDNEQFF. Written as DNA, the CDR3 is TGTGCCATCAGCGGACTAGCGGGATCAGTCGACAATGAGCAGTTCTTC.